This paragraph reports one T cell receptor (beta chain). Its antigen is not known. This sample is part of a study of cytomegalovirus exposure and HLA in healthy donors. Study results and caveats: Accurate prediction of HLA-A and HLA-B alleles (for most subjects) was reportedly achieved from TCR beta sequences.

Primers included in the PCR were 60 Vbeta and 13 Jbeta primers. Produced via immunoSEQ multiplex PCR; TCRdb's table is partial and in-frame only. The sample consists of about 210,000 clones, about nine tenths of them appearing once. The source material was PBMCs. This clonotype was sampled from a boy between 2 and 15 years old in good health and CMV-seronegative.

This chain's CDR3 is CASRPDQRYEQYF. Written as DNA, the CDR3 is TGTGCCAGCAGGCCAGACCAGCGCTACGAGCAGTACTTC. The chain couples TRBV28 to TRBJ2-7; D is uncertain. The germline V gene encodes CDR1 MDHEN and CDR2 SYDVKM. V gave up 6 bases and J gave up 3 bases, with 12 bases separating them. The CDR3 has 13 amino acids.